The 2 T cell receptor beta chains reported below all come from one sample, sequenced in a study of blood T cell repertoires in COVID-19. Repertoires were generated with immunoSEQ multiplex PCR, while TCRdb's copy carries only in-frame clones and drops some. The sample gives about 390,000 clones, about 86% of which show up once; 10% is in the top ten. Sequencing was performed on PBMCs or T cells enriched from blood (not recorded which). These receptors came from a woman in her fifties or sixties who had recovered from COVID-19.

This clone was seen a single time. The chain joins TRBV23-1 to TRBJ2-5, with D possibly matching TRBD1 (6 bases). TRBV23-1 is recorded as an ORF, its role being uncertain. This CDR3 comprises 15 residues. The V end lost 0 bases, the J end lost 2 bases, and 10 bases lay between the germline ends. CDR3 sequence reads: CASSQSGQPQETQYF. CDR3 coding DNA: TGCGCCAGCAGTCAATCCGGACAGCCACAAGAGACCCAGTACTTC.

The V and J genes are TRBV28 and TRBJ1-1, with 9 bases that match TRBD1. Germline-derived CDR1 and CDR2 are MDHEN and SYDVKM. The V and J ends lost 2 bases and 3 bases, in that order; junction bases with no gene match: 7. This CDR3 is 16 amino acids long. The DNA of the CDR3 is TGTGCCAGCAGTTTAGACAGGGGGGGTATAGACACTGAAGCTTTCTTT. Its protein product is CASSLDRGGIDTEAFF.